The 6 T cell receptor beta chains given below trace back to one sample, sequenced in a study of cytomegalovirus exposure and HLA in healthy donors. The repertoire was sequenced with immunoSEQ multiplex PCR; TCRdb's copy has only in-frame clones and lacks some. The table lists about 100,000 clones, roughly 88% of them singletons, with 3% to 3.5% in the top ten. The sequencing sample was made of PBMCs. These TCRs come from a woman aged 18-29 years in good health and CMV-seronegative.

The rearrangement uses TRBV27 and TRBJ1-3; TRBD1 might be the D (5 bases). This CDR3 comprises 14 residues. The V and J ends lost 5 bases and 0 bases respectively, with 8 bases between them. The germline V gene has CDR1 MNHEY and CDR2 SMNVEV (reference sequence). The CDR3 protein is CASSPGYSGNTIYF. The CDR3 DNA reads TGTGCCAGCAGTCCAGGGTACTCTGGAAACACCATATATTTT.

The rearrangement uses TRBV6-1 and TRBJ1-5; 12 bases line up with TRBD1. After removal of 4 bases from V and 6 bases from J, the junction contained 10 bases not matched to a gene. The CDR3 length is 17 residues. Germline lookup yields CDR1 MNHNS and CDR2 SASEGT. The CDR3 region is CASSASPGTGGSQPQHF. CDR3 coding DNA: TGTGCCAGCAGTGCATCCCCCGGGACAGGGGGCAGTCAGCCCCAGCATTTT.

This chain connects TRBV13 to TRBJ1-2; a weak D match, TRBD1 (6 bases). Trimming removed 10 bases from V and 4 bases from J, with 16 bases in between. The CDR3 runs to 13 residues. From germline, CDR1 is PRHDT and CDR2 FYEKMQ (reference sequence). The CDR3 here is CATSDRASYGYTF. CDR3 coding DNA: TGTGCCACCTCGGACAGAGCCAGCTATGGCTACACCTTC.

This sequence joins TRBV19 and TRBJ1-2, with TRBD1 matching 8 bases. CDR3 length: 14 amino acids. The V gene's germline CDR1 is LNHDA and CDR2 SQIVND (reference sequence). The ends lost 6 bases at V and 3 bases at J; junction bases unmatched: 6. This CDR3 is CASSGDRGYYGYTF. The DNA of the CDR3 is TGTGCCAGTAGCGGCGACAGGGGCTACTATGGCTACACCTTC.

The gene calls are TRBV2 and TRBJ2-5, with a possible D match to TRBD1 (6 bases). V was clipped by 6 bases and J by 6 bases, with 17 bases between them. CDR3 length: 14 residues. The germline gives CDR1 SNHLY, CDR2 FYNNEI. Written as DNA, the CDR3 is TGTGCCAGCAGCGGGATAGGGGGAAGGCAGACCCAGTACTTC. The encoded protein is CASSGIGGRQTQYF.

Regarding this clone: Germline and junction disagree at one end, which may indicate a read error. V usage is TRBV7-6 and J usage is TRBJ2-7; 9 bases are shared with TRBD2. Germline CDR1 reads SGHVS; CDR2 reads FNYEAQ. This CDR3 region has 14 residues. CDR3 amino acids: CASSLVTAGGAVDF. The DNA of the CDR3 is TGTGCCAGCAGCTTAGTGACAGCGGGAGGAGCAGTAGACTTC.